This is a list of T cell receptor beta chains from one sample in a study of blood T cell repertoires in COVID-19. Method: immunoSEQ multiplex PCR; TCRdb's copy keeps in-frame clones and lacks some. This repertoire shows fewer than 200,000 clones, around 84% found once; its top ten account for 2.7%. Sequenced input: peripheral blood. These receptor sequences come from a middle-aged man with active or convalescent COVID-19. The CDR3 runs from the conserved cysteine through the conserved F or W. The order of the fields is J gene, D gene, clone size, V gene, CDR3 DNA, CDR3 protein. A D gene is named only where the DNA matches it firmly. A row's size may be missing; if present it is once, few, many or a size class.

TRBJ2-3,TRBD1,.,TRBV5-4,TGTGCCAGCAGCAGGACAGGGGGCCGGTCAGATACGCAGTATTTT,CASSRTGGRSDTQYF
TRBJ2-5,.,.,TRBV11-1,TGTGCCAGCAGCCACTCCGGACGGCCAGGGCGAGAGACCCAGTACTTC,CASSHSGRPGRETQYF
TRBJ2-1,.,.,TRBV13,TGTGCCAGCAGCTTAGCTCGACTTATGAATGAGCAGTTCTTC,CASSLARLMNEQFF
TRBJ2-2,.,once,TRBV4-3,TGCGCCAGCAGCCAAGAGTCAGGGAACACCGGGGAGCTGTTTTTT,CASSQESGNTGELFF
TRBJ2-1,.,.,TRBV5-4,TGTGCCAGCAGCGCCCCAGGAGGCGAAGATGAGCAGTTCTTC,CASSAPGGEDEQFF
TRBJ1-1,TRBD1,.,TRBV11-2,TGTGCCAGCAGCTCTCGACAGGGCCTTGAAGCTTTCTTT,CASSSRQGLEAFF
TRBJ2-5,TRBD2,.,TRBV6-1,TGTGCCAGCAGTGAATTATCGGGGGGGCTAGTGACCCAGTACTTC,CASSELSGGLVTQYF
TRBJ2-3,.,once,TRBV2,TGTGCCAGCAGTTCCTGGGACAACAAGGAAGATACGCAGTATTTT,CASSSWDNKEDTQYF
TRBJ1-6,.,few,TRBV7-2,TGTGCCAGCAGCTTAGTGGTTCTCGTGAGTTCACCCCTCCACTTT,CASSLVVLVSSPLHF
TRBJ2-5,TRBD2,.,TRBV27,TGTGCCAGCAGTTCATCCGGGACTAGCGGGGGGGCCTGGGAGACCCAGTACTTC,CASSSSGTSGGAWETQYF
TRBJ1-2,.,.,TRBV12-5,TGTGCTAGTGGCCGGGGGACTTACTATGGCTACACCTTC,CASGRGTYYGYTF
TRBJ2-3,.,.,TRBV7-9,TGTGCCAGCAGCTTATCGAACGGACTCCTCACAGATACGCAGTATTTT,CASSLSNGLLTDTQYF
TRBJ1-3,.,.,TRBV27,TGTGCCAGCAGTTTGAGTTCATCGTTAGCTGGAAACACCATATATTTT,CASSLSSSLAGNTIYF
TRBJ1-2,TRBD1,.,TRBV18,TGTGCCAGCTCACCGGGGACAGGTATTAACTATGGCTACACCTTC,CASSPGTGINYGYTF
TRBJ1-1,.,few,TRBV2,TGTGCCAGTAAACTGACAGTGATTGAAGCTTTCTTT,CASKLTVIEAFF
TRBJ2-5,.,.,TRBV11-3,TGTGCCAGCAGCGCCGGGACACATCTGGCGGAGACCCAGTACTTC,CASSAGTHLAETQYF
TRBJ2-3,TRBD2,.,TRBV7-3,TGTGCCAGCAGCCCCGGGCGGGGGAGAGATACGCAGTATTTT,CASSPGRGRDTQYF
TRBJ2-7,TRBD1,.,TRBV4-2,TGTGCCAGCAGCCAACCCTCGGACAGGGGATCCGAGCAGTACTTC,CASSQPSDRGSEQYF
TRBJ2-3,TRBD2,.,TRBV30,TGTGCCTGGAGTGACCGAGCGGGGGTAGGGGCGGATACGCAGTATTTT,CAWSDRAGVGADTQYF
TRBJ2-7,.,.,TRBV5-6,TGTGCCAGCAGCTTGGCCCCGGGCAGGGGATCCTACGAGCAGTACTTC,CASSLAPGRGSYEQYF
TRBJ1-1,.,.,TRBV19,TGTGCCAGTAGCGGAGACAGAAGCACTGAAGCTTTCTTT,CASSGDRSTEAFF
TRBJ2-7,.,.,TRBV3-1/TRBV3-2,TGTGCCAGCAGCCCGCACTCATTCTCCTACGAGCAGTACTTC,CASSPHSFSYEQYF
TRBJ1-1,.,.,TRBV11-3,TGTGCCAGCAGCTTAAGACGGAGCATGAACACTGAAGCTTTCTTT,CASSLRRSMNTEAFF
TRBJ2-6,.,.,TRBV4-1,TGCGCCAGCAGCCAGGCCGGGACACCGGTTTCTGGGGCCAACGTCCTGACTTTC,CASSQAGTPVSGANVLTF
TRBJ2-7,.,.,TRBV10-3,TGTGCCATCAGTGATGGGGGGTACGAGCAGTACTTC,CAISDGGYEQYF
TRBJ1-5,.,.,TRBV6-5,TGTGCCAGCAGAGGATCAGGGAGCAATCAGCCCCAGCATTTT,CASRGSGSNQPQHF
TRBJ1-2,.,.,TRBV4-2,TGTGCCAGCAGCCCGCCGGAGCGTCCCAACTATGGCTACACCTTC,CASSPPERPNYGYTF
TRBJ1-1,.,once,TRBV6-5,TGTGCCAGCAGGCCAGACGGAGGGCTTGGTCGAGCTTTCTTT,CASRPDGGLGRAFF
TRBJ2-1,.,.,TRBV12-5,TGTGCTAGTGGTTTGGTACAAAAAGCAGGCAGCTCCTACAATGAGCAGTTCTTC,CASGLVQKAGSSYNEQFF
TRBJ1-2,.,.,TRBV5-6,TGTGCCAGCAGCTTGGCCGGGGCTAACTATGGCTACACCTTC,CASSLAGANYGYTF
TRBJ2-2,TRBD2,.,TRBV7-9,TGTGCCAGCAGTACCCTCGTGCGGGGGGGAACCACCGGGGAGCTGTTTTTT,CASSTLVRGGTTGELFF
TRBJ2-3,.,.,TRBV23-1,TGCGCCAGCAGTCAATCGTCCAGGGGAAGTTTCACAGATACGCAGTATTTT,CASSQSSRGSFTDTQYF
TRBJ1-1,.,.,TRBV19,TGTGCCAGTAGTATAGGGGCCAAGAACACTGAAGCTTTCTTT,CASSIGAKNTEAFF
TRBJ2-7,TRBD1,.,TRBV27,TGTGCCAGCAGTTTATCCGGGACAGGGAACCACGAGCAGTACTTC,CASSLSGTGNHEQYF
TRBJ1-2,TRBD1,.,TRBV24-1,TGTGCCACCAGTGAGGGACAGGGCACCTATGGCTACACCTTC,CATSEGQGTYGYTF
TRBJ1-2,.,.,TRBV28,TGTGCCAGCAGTCCCGGGACAAGCGGCTACACCTTC,CASSPGTSGYTF
TRBJ1-4,TRBD1,.,TRBV29-1,TGCAGCGGGACAGGGGGCGAAAAACTGTTTTTT,CSGTGGEKLFF
TRBJ2-7,TRBD1,few,TRBV28,TGTGCCAGCAGTCCCGGGACAGGCAGCTCCTACGAGCAGTACTTC,CASSPGTGSSYEQYF
TRBJ1-5,TRBD1,.,TRBV19,TGTGCCAGTAGTCCCGGGACAGGGTCAACCTTTAGCAATCAGCCCCAGCATTTT,CASSPGTGSTFSNQPQHF
TRBJ2-2,TRBD1,.,TRBV11-2,TGTGCCAGCAGCTTAGGGGACAGGGGTAGCCGGGAGCTGTTTTTT,CASSLGDRGSRELFF
TRBJ2-7,.,.,TRBV2,TGTGCCAGCAAGGGGGACTATCCCGAGCAGTACTTC,CASKGDYPEQYF
TRBJ1-4,.,.,TRBV6-6,TGTGCCAGCAGTTCGTACACCCCAGGGACTAATGAAAAACTGTTTTTT,CASSSYTPGTNEKLFF
TRBJ1-5,.,.,TRBV30,TGTGCCTGGAGTGTACAGAACAATCAGCCCCAGCATTTT,CAWSVQNNQPQHF
TRBJ2-2,TRBD2,.,TRBV2,TGTGCCAGCAGGCCCGGACTAGCGGGGAACACCGGGGAGCTGTTTTTT,CASRPGLAGNTGELFF
TRBJ1-6,.,few,TRBV9,TGTGCCAGCAGCATTACAGGGCAGGATTCACCCCTCCACTTT,CASSITGQDSPLHF
TRBJ2-7,TRBD2,.,TRBV9,TGTGCCAGCAGCGCGGGGGGGCCCTACGAGCAGTACTTC,CASSAGGPYEQYF
TRBJ1-4,.,.,TRBV28,TGTGCCAGCAGCACTCGGGGTGAAAAACTGTTTTTT,CASSTRGEKLFF
TRBJ1-1,TRBD1,.,TRBV19,TGTGCCAGTAGTAAGGACAGGGGGCGAGGGAACACTGAAGCTTTCTTT,CASSKDRGRGNTEAFF
TRBJ1-2,.,.,TRBV29-1,TGCAGCTACCGGGCTAACTATGGCTACACCTTC,CSYRANYGYTF
TRBJ1-4,.,few,TRBV19,TGTGCCAGTAGTGAGCACAATGAAAAACTGTTTTTT,CASSEHNEKLFF
TRBJ1-6,.,once,TRBV28,TGTGCCAGCAGCCTGGAGGGGAGCTCCTATAATTCACCCCTCCACTTT,CASSLEGSSYNSPLHF
TRBJ2-2,.,.,TRBV11-3,TGTGCCAGCAGCCCCTCAGGTGGCTTCCCGTCCGGGGAGCTGTTTTTT,CASSPSGGFPSGELFF
TRBJ1-5,.,.,TRBV4-2,TGTGCCAGCGGGGGACTTAATCAGCCCCAGCATTTT,CASGGLNQPQHF
TRBJ1-1,.,.,TRBV12-5,TGTGCTAGTGGCTTTACGGGGGGCTTGGGAATCGGAGCTTTCTTT,CASGFTGGLGIGAFF
TRBJ1-4,TRBD1,.,TRBV5-6,TGTGCCAGCCGGGGACAGGGAGGGTTTGAAAAACTGTTTTTT,CASRGQGGFEKLFF
TRBJ2-3,TRBD2,.,TRBV30,TGTGCCTGCCTCCCGGGGGCGGGGGGACCTACAGATACGCAGTATTTT,CACLPGAGGPTDTQYF
TRBJ1-2,TRBD1,few,TRBV4-3,TGCGCCAGCAGCCAAGAATGGACAGGGGGGCACTATGGCTACACCTTC,CASSQEWTGGHYGYTF